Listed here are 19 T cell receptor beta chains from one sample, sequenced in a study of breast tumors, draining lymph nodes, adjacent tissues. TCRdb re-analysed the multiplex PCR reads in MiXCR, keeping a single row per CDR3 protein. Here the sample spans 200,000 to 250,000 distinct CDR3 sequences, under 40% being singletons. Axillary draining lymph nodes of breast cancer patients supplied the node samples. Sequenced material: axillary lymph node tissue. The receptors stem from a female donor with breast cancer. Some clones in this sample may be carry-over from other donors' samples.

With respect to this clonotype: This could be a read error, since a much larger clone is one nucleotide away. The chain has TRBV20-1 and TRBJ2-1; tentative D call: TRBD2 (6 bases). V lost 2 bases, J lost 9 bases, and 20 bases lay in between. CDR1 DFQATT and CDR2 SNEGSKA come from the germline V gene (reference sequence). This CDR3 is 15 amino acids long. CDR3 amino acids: CSARSLGPAGSEQFF. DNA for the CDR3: TGCAGTGCTAGATCACTAGGACCAGCGGGTAGTGAGCAGTTCTTC.

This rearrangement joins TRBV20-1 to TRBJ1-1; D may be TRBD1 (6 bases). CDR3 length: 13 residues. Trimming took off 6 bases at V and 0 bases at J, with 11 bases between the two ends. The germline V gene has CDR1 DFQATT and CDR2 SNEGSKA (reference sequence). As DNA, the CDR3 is TGCAGTGCCCGGGACACTTTGAACACTGAAGCTTTCTTT. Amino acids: CSARDTLNTEAFF.

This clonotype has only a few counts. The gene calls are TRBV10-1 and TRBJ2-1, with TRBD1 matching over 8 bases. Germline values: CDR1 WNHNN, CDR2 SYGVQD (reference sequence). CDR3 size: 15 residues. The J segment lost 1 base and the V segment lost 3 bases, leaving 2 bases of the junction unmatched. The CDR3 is CASSENRGSYNEQFF. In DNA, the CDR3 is TGCGCCAGCAGTGAAAACAGGGGGTCCTACAATGAGCAGTTCTTC.

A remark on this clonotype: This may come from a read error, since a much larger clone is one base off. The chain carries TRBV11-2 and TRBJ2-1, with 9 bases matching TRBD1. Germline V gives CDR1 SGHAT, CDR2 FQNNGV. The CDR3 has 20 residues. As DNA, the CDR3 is TGTGCCGGCAGCACAGGTCACAATCCACAGGGGGCGCGGTCCTACAATGAGCAGTTCTTC. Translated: CAGSTGHNPQGARSYNEQFF.

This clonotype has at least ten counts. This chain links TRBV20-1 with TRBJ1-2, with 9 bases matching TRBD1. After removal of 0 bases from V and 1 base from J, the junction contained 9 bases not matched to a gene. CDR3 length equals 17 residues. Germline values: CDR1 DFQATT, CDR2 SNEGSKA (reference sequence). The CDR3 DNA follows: TGCAGTGCTAGAGATGTGAGGACAGGGGAAGGTAACTATGGCTACACCTTC. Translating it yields CSARDVRTGEGNYGYTF.

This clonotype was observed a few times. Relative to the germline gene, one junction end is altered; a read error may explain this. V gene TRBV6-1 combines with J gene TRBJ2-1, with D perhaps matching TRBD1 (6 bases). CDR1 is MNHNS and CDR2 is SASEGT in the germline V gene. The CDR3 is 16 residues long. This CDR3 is CASSQAQRGWYNEQFF. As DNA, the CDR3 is TGTGCCAGCAGTCAAGCGCAGAGGGGGTGGTACAATGAGCAGTTCTTC.

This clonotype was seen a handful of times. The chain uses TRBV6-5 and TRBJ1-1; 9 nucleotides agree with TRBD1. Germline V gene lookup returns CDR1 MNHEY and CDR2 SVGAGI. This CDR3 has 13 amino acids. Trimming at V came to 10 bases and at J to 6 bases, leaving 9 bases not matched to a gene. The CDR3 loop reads CAIRDREFSEAFF. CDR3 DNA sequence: TGTGCCATCAGGGACAGGGAATTTTCTGAAGCTTTCTTT.

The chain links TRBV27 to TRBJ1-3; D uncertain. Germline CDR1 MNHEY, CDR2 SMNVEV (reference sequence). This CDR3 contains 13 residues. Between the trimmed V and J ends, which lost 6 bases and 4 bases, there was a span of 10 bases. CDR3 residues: CASRWMGGNTIYF. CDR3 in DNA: TGTGCCAGCAGATGGATGGGAGGAAACACCATATATTTT.

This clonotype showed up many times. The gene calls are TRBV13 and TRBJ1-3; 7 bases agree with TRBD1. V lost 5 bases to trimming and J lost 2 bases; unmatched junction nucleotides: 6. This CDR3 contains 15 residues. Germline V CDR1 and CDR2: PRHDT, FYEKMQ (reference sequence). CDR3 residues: CASSMRQGAGNTIYF. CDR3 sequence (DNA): TGTGCCAGCAGCATGAGACAGGGAGCTGGAAACACCATATATTTT.

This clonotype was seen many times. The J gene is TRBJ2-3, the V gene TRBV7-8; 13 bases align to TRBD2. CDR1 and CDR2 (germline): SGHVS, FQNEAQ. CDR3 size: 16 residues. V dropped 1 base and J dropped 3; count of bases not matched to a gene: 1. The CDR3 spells CASSLGTSGRTDTQYF. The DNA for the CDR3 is TGTGCCAGCAGCTTAGGGACTAGCGGGAGAACAGATACGCAGTATTTT.

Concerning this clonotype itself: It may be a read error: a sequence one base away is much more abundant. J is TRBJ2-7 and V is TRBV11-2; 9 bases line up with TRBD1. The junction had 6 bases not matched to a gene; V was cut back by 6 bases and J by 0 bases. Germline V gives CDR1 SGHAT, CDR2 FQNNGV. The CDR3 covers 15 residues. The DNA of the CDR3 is TGTGCCAGCAGTTGGACAGGGGCGGCCTCCTACGAGCAGTACTTC. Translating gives CASSWTGAASYEQYF. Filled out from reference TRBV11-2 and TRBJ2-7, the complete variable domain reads EAGVAQSPRYKIIEKRQSVAFWCNPISGHATLYWYQQILGQGPKLLIQFQNNGVVDDSQLPKDRFSAERLKGVDSTLKIQPAKLEDSAVYLCASSWTGAASYEQYFGPGTRLTVT.

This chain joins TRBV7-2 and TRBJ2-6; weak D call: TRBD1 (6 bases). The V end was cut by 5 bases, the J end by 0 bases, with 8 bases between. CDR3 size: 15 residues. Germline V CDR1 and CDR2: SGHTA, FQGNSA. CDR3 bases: TGTGCCAGCAGCGACAGGAGCTCTGGGGCCAACGTCCTGACTTTC. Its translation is CASSDRSSGANVLTF.

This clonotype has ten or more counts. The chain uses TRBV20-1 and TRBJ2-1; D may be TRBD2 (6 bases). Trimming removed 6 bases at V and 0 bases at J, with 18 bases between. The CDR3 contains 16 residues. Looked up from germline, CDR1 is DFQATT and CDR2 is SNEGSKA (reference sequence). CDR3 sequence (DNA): TGCAGTGCCCCCTCGGCGGGGAAACTCTCCTACAATGAGCAGTTCTTC. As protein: CSAPSAGKLSYNEQFF.

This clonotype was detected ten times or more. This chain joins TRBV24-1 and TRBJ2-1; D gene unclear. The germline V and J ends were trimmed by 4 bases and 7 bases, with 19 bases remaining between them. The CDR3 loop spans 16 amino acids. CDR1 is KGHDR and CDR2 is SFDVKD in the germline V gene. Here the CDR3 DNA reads TGTGCCACCAGTGAAACACTCGCTAACACCGGGAATGAGCAGTTCTTC. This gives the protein CATSETLANTGNEQFF.

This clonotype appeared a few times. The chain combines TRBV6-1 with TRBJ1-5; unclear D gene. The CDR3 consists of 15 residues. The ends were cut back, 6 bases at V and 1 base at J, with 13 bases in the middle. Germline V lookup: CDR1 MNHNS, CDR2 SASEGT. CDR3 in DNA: TGTGCCAGCAGCTACTCGGTTACGAGCAATCAGCCCCAGCATTTT. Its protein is CASSYSVTSNQPQHF.

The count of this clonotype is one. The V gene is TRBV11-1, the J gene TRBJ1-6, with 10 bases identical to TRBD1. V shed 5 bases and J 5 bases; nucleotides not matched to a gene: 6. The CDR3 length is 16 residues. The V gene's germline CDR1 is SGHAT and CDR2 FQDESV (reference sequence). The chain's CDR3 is CASSLGQGTNNSPLHF. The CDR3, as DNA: TGTGCCAGCAGCCTGGGACAGGGGACAAATAATTCACCCCTCCACTTT. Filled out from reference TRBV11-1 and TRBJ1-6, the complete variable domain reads EAEVAQSPRYKITEKSQAVAFWCDPISGHATLYWYRQILGQGPELLVQFQDESVVDDSQLPKDRFSAERLKGVDSTLKIQPAELGDSAMYLCASSLGQGTNNSPLHFGNGTRLTVT.

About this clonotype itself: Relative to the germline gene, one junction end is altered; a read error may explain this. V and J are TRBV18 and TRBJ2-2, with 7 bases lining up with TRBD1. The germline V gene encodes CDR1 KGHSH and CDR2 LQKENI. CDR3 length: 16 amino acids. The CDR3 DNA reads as TGTGCCAGCTCACTACAGGGGCCTACGAACACCGGGGAGCTGGTTTTT. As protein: CASSLQGPTNTGELVF.

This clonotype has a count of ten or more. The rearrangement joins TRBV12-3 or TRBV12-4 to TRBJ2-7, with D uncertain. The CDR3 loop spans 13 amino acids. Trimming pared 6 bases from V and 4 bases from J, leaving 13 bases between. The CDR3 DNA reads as TGTGCCAGCAGGTTTCGAGACGGTTACGAGCAGTACTTC. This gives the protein CASRFRDGYEQYF.

CDR3 in DNA: TGTGCCAGCAGCAGGAGCGGGGTCAGTAATGAAAAACTGTTTTTT. This sequence encodes CASSRSGVSNEKLFF. This chain links TRBV7-3 with TRBJ1-4; D unresolved. Trimming took 5 bases from V and 4 from J, leaving 14 bases between them. In germline, CDR1 is SGHTA, CDR2 FQGTGA. The CDR3 extends over 15 amino acids.